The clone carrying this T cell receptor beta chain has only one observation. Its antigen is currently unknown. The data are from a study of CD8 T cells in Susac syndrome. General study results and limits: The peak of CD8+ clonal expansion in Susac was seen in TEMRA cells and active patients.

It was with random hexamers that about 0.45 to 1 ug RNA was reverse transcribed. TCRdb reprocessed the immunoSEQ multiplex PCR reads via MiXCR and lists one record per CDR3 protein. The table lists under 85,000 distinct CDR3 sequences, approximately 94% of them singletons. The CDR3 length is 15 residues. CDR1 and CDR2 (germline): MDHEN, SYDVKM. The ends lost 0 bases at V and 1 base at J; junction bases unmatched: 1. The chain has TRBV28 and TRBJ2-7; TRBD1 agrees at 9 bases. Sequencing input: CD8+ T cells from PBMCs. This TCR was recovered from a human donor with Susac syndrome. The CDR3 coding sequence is TGTGCCAGCAGTTTATGGGACAGGGGATCCTACGAGCAGTACTTC. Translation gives CASSLWDRGSYEQYF.